These 17 T cell receptor beta chains originate from one sample sequenced in a study of blood T cells in healthy people across ages (dated by TCRdb to between 2015 and 2016). Library preparation employed 5' RACE. The instrument was an Illumina HiSeq 2500. A second PCR of about 6 to 11 cycles was performed with a sample-barcoded 5' primer and a J-beta primer mix. TCRdb applied fastp at Q25 and MiXCR to the public reads, then kept only in-frame beta chains. Duplicate CDR3 protein sequences are folded into a single record with the most common DNA and genes. The sample contains approximately 800,000 distinct CDR3 sequences, 40% to 65% of them found a single time. The ten largest clones take up approximately 40% of the sample. Source material: blood. These TCRs come from a man older than 75 in good health.

J is TRBJ2-1 and V is TRBV12-3 or TRBV12-4; no definite D call. V lost 6 bases and J 10 bases, leaving 22 bases between the germline ends. The CDR3 totals 15 residues. The CDR3 DNA sequence: TGTGCCAGCAGCGCGACCGGCGCTACCCCCTACGAGCAGTTCTTC. Its translation is CASSATGATPYEQFF.

This clonotype was seen a few times. J is TRBJ2-1 and V is TRBV9, with TRBD1 as a possible D gene (6 bases). Trimming removed 3 bases at V and 10 bases at J, with 8 bases between. Germline CDR1 and CDR2: SGDLS and YYNGEE. The CDR3 length is 11 residues. The CDR3 sequence is CASSAGTEQFF. DNA of the CDR3: TGTGCCAGCAGCGCCGGGACAGAGCAGTTCTTC.

This chain uses TRBV6-5 with TRBJ1-5; D is perhaps TRBD1 (5 bases). The CDR3 contains 14 residues. Germline V gene sequence: CDR1 MNHEY, CDR2 SVGAGI. The ends were cut back, 0 bases at V and 6 bases at J, with 9 bases in the middle. CDR3 nucleotides: TGTGCCAGCAGTTACTCACGGGGGGGTCAGCCCCAGCATTTT. Its translation: CASSYSRGGQPQHF.

The chain joins TRBV2 to TRBJ2-1, with TRBD1 matching over 7 bases. This CDR3 is built from 16 residues. With V trimmed by 1 base and J by 7 bases, 10 bases remained unmatched. Germline values: CDR1 SNHLY, CDR2 FYNNEI. The CDR3 reads CASSEEGAGIGNEQFF. DNA of the CDR3: TGTGCCAGCAGTGAAGAGGGGGCAGGGATAGGGAATGAGCAGTTCTTC. The variable domain in full, completed from reference TRBV2 and TRBJ2-1, reads EPEVTQTPSHQVTQMGQEVILRCVPISNHLYFYWYRQILGQKVEFLVSFYNNEISEKSEIFDDQFSVERPDGSNFTLKIRSTKLEDSAMYFCASSEEGAGIGNEQFFGPGTRLTVL.

V gene TRBV3-1 combines with J gene TRBJ1-2; D not certain. The CDR3 consists of 15 residues. Germline assignment: CDR1 LGHDT and CDR2 YNNKEL (reference sequence). With 1 base removed from V and 7 bases from J, the gap between germline ends came to 16 bases. The chain's CDR3 is CASSQVGGNQGGYTF. The CDR3 nucleotides are TGTGCCAGCAGCCAAGTCGGAGGGAATCAAGGTGGCTACACCTTC.

The chain recombines TRBV5-5 with TRBJ2-5; no reliable D call. The CDR3 runs to 14 residues. Trimming cost V 2 bases and J 5 bases, with 13 bases left between them. CDR1 is SGHKS, CDR2 YYEKEE, per germline (reference sequence). This chain's CDR3 is CASSFGNFGETQYF. The CDR3 DNA is TGTGCCAGCAGCTTTGGAAACTTTGGGGAGACCCAGTACTTC.

This sequence joins TRBV6-5 and TRBJ1-6; perhaps TRBD1 as D (6 bases). The CDR3 sequence is 18 residues long. Germline values: CDR1 MNHEY, CDR2 SVGAGI. V lost 0 bases and J 3 bases, leaving 15 bases between the germline ends. The CDR3 loop is CASSYSNPQGFYNSPLHF. DNA for the CDR3: TGTGCCAGCAGTTACTCGAACCCACAGGGATTCTATAATTCACCCCTCCACTTT.

This clonotype was counted ten times or more. The V gene is TRBV29-1, the J gene TRBJ2-7; tentatively, D is TRBD2 (7 bases). The CDR3 length is 12 residues. The V and J ends lost 6 bases and 0 bases respectively, with 9 bases between them. Germline-derived CDR1 and CDR2 are SQVTM and ANQGSEA. CDR3 coding DNA: TGCAGCGTGAGGGGGGGCTCCTACGAGCAGTACTTC. Residues: CSVRGGSYEQYF.

The chain carries TRBV5-1 and TRBJ2-1, with 11 nucleotides matching TRBD2. V lost 5 bases and J lost 8; bases outside the gene matches: 6. CDR3 length: 14 amino acids. Germline CDR1 is SGHRS and CDR2 is YFSETQ. CDR3: CASSLGLAGDEQFF. CDR3 nucleotide sequence: TGCGCCAGCAGTTTAGGACTAGCGGGCGATGAGCAGTTCTTC.

CDR3 in DNA: TGTGCCAGCAGCAAAGTCGAGGGTTCTGGGGAGACCCAGTACTTC. This sequence encodes CASSKVEGSGETQYF. V usage is TRBV21-1 and J usage is TRBJ2-5; the D call TRBD2 from the table was never checked on the DNA. TRBV21-1 is classified as a pseudogene. This CDR3 has 15 amino acids.

The rearrangement links TRBV7-2 to TRBJ1-5, with unresolved D. Trimming took 5 bases from V and 3 from J, leaving 14 bases between them. This CDR3 contains 15 residues. Germline V gene sequence: CDR1 SGHTA, CDR2 FQGNSA. CDR3 loop: CASSLDRAPNQPQHF. CDR3 DNA sequence: TGTGCCAGCAGCCTAGACCGGGCCCCCAATCAGCCCCAGCATTTT.

This clonotype was found a few times. The chain links TRBV9 to TRBJ2-7; 7 nucleotides agree with TRBD1. This CDR3 comprises 16 residues. Losses at the gene ends were 0 bases for V and 0 bases for J; bases not matched to a gene: 6. CDR1 SGDLS and CDR2 YYNGEE come from the germline V gene. This CDR3 reads CASSVVPTGSSYEQYF. For the CDR3, the DNA is TGTGCCAGCAGCGTAGTGCCGACAGGGAGCTCCTACGAGCAGTACTTC.

The chain combines TRBV3-1 with TRBJ2-5; D gene ambiguous. V lost 4 bases and J 2 bases, leaving 17 bases between the germline ends. The CDR3 is 16 amino acids. The V gene's germline CDR1 is LGHDT and CDR2 YNNKEL (reference sequence). CDR3 DNA sequence: TGTGCCAGCAGCCTTTCTTTAACGGGTGGACAAGAGACCCAGTACTTC. Translating gives CASSLSLTGGQETQYF.

This clonotype appeared a few times. This chain connects TRBV12-3 or TRBV12-4 to TRBJ2-1; 8 bases align to TRBD2. The J segment lost 3 bases and the V segment lost 1 base, leaving 5 bases of the junction unmatched. CDR3 length: 16 amino acids. CDR3 sequence reads: CASSLGIAGIYNEQFF. The CDR3 region has the DNA TGTGCCAGCAGTTTAGGAATAGCGGGAATCTACAATGAGCAGTTCTTC.

This clonotype appeared a few times. The V gene is TRBV6-6, the J gene TRBJ2-5; TRBD2 matches 7 bases. CDR3 length equals 16 residues. CDR1 MNHNY and CDR2 SVGAGI come from the germline V gene (reference sequence). The junction had 16 bases not matched to a gene; V was cut back by 7 bases and J by 5 bases. The CDR3 sequence is CASTNIGPLASETQYF. CDR3 nucleotides: TGTGCCAGCACCAACATTGGGCCACTAGCGAGTGAGACCCAGTACTTC.

Here the CDR3 reads CASRNLGQGAEAFF. The CDR3 DNA is TGTGCCAGCAGAAATTTGGGACAGGGGGCTGAAGCTTTCTTT. The J gene is TRBJ1-1, the V gene TRBV27; 11 nucleotides line up with TRBD1. Germline values: CDR1 MNHEY, CDR2 SMNVEV (reference sequence). The CDR3 is 14 residues long. V shed 6 bases and J 6 bases; nucleotides not matched to a gene: 6.

The CDR3 is CASSLGSRGNPYEQYF. CDR3 DNA: TGTGCCAGCAGCTTAGGATCCCGCGGGAACCCCTACGAGCAGTACTTC. The rearrangement links TRBV7-9 to TRBJ2-7, with TRBD2 as a possible D gene (6 bases). The CDR3 runs to 16 residues. The V gene's germline CDR1 is SEHNR and CDR2 FQNEAQ (reference sequence). Trimming pared 1 base from V and 2 bases from J, leaving 15 bases between. The full variable domain, rest sourced from reference TRBV7-9 and TRBJ2-7, is DTGVSQNPRHKITKRGQNVTFRCDPISEHNRLYWYRQTLGQGPEFLTYFQNEAQLEKSRLLSDRFSAERPKGSFSTLEIQRTEQGDSAMYLCASSLGSRGNPYEQYFGPGTRLTVT.